These T cell receptor beta chains were read from a single sample in a study of early T cells in non-severe SARS-CoV-2 infection. TCRdb reanalysed the 5' RACE reads using MiXCR and keeps one entry per CDR3 protein. Seen here are 65,000 to 95,000 distinct CDR3 sequences, 12% observed once, and the top ten hold roughly a sixth. Here the sequenced sample was whole blood, taken at baseline. These receptors came from an adult who was a healthcare worker with PCR-confirmed SARS-CoV-2 infection or an uninfected control (not recorded which). The donor label of this sample is uncertain. Both conserved end residues are part of each CDR3. The D gene is left open where the match is weak. Where a row states a size, it is once, few, many or the class of an expanded clone; other rows omit it.

many	.	TRBV5-1	TRBJ2-1	CASRRQSSYNEQFF	TGCGCCAGCAGAAGACAGAGCTCCTACAATGAGCAGTTCTTC
.	TRBD1	TRBV6-6	TRBJ2-7	CASSGRGPSYEQYF	TGTGCCAGCAGCGGCAGGGGGCCCTCCTACGAGCAGTACTTC
few	.	TRBV1	TRBJ1-2	CTRGSGYTF	TGCACCAGGGGATCCGGCTACACCTTC
.	TRBD1	TRBV2	TRBJ1-1	CASTPGRGPTEAFF	TGTGCCAGCACTCCCGGGAGGGGGCCCACTGAAGCTTTCTTT
many	.	TRBV5-1	TRBJ1-5	CASSLVAGPDQPQHF	TGCGCCAGCAGCTTGGTAGCAGGGCCGGATCAGCCCCAGCATTTT
few	TRBD1	TRBV29-1	TRBJ1-1	CSTPGQENTEAFF	TGCAGCACACCGGGACAGGAGAACACTGAAGCTTTCTTT
many	TRBD2	TRBV5-1	TRBJ2-3	CASSLGLAGGTQDTQYF	TGCGCCAGCAGCTTGGGGCTAGCGGGGGGGACCCAAGATACGCAGTATTTT
few	.	TRBV29-1	TRBJ2-2	CSVVGQGATGELFF	TGCAGCGTTGTCGGTCAGGGCGCAACCGGGGAGCTGTTTTTT
.	.	TRBV2	TRBJ2-1	CASRPPLYNEQFF	TGTGCCAGCCGCCCGCCCCTTTACAATGAGCAGTTCTTC
.	.	TRBV7-2	TRBJ2-5	CASSEQQGRQETQYF	TGTGCCAGCAGCGAGCAACAGGGCCGACAAGAGACCCAGTACTTC
many	.	TRBV12-3/TRBV12-4	TRBJ2-5	CASSPTTGQETQYF	TGTGCCAGCAGCCCGACGACAGGACAAGAGACCCAGTACTTC
few	TRBD2	TRBV5-6	TRBJ2-3	CASSGQTGLAVRDTQYF	TGTGCCAGCAGCGGACAAACGGGACTAGCGGTTCGGGATACGCAGTATTTT
many	TRBD1	TRBV10-1	TRBJ2-4	CAHTRTGAIQYF	TGCGCCCACACAAGGACAGGGGCCATTCAGTACTTC
many	.	TRBV24-1	TRBJ2-1	CATSDPVKGPHNEQFF	TGTGCCACCAGTGATCCCGTAAAGGGCCCCCACAATGAGCAGTTCTTC
few	.	TRBV7-3	TRBJ1-3	CASSVQAPGSGNTIYF	TGTGCCAGCAGCGTACAGGCCCCTGGCTCTGGAAACACCATATATTTT
many	.	TRBV7-6	TRBJ2-3	CASSPRSADTQYF	TGTGCCAGCAGCCCCCGGTCCGCAGATACGCAGTATTTT
few	TRBD2	TRBV6-4	TRBJ2-7	CASSDRLAVLYEQYF	TGTGCCAGCAGTGACCGTCTAGCGGTTCTCTACGAGCAGTACTTC
few	.	TRBV7-6	TRBJ2-5	CASSTKAGDETQYF	TGTGCCAGCAGCACTAAGGCAGGGGACGAGACCCAGTACTTC
many	TRBD2	TRBV30	TRBJ2-1	CAWTTAGGQSYNEQFF	TGTGCCTGGACAACCGCGGGGGGGCAGTCTTACAATGAGCAGTTCTTC
few	TRBD2	TRBV7-9	TRBJ2-4	CASSFLLAGASW	TGTGCCAGCAGTTTCCTCCTAGCGGGGGCCTCGTGG
.	.	TRBV7-8	TRBJ2-2	CASSSAVNTGELFF	TGTGCCAGCAGCTCGGCGGTAAACACCGGGGAGCTGTTTTTT
few	.	TRBV11-2	TRBJ2-5	CASSLGTPGPEETQYF	TGTGCCAGCAGCTTAGGGACGCCGGGGCCCGAAGAGACCCAGTACTTC
.	TRBD2	TRBV5-1	TRBJ2-3	CASSLVPTSTGPGDTQYF	TGCGCCAGCAGCCTCGTACCGACTAGCACCGGACCGGGGGATACGCAGTATTTT
.	.	TRBV6-2/TRBV6-3	TRBJ1-1	CASTGGALNTEAFF	TGTGCCAGCACAGGAGGGGCCCTGAACACTGAAGCTTTCTTT
few	.	TRBV29-1	TRBJ2-4	CSVELQIENIQYF	TGCAGCGTTGAACTACAGATAGAAAACATTCAGTACTTC
.	.	TRBV14	TRBJ2-1	CASSQDTGFYNEQFF	TGTGCCAGCAGCCAAGATACGGGATTTTACAATGAGCAGTTCTTC
.	.	TRBV7-9	TRBJ1-2	CASSLDRQNPYGYTF	TGTGCCAGCAGCTTAGATAGGCAGAATCCGTATGGCTACACCTTC
.	.	TRBV2	TRBJ1-2	CASILGLPANYGYTF	TGTGCCAGCATCCTCGGACTTCCCGCTAACTATGGCTACACCTTC
few	.	TRBV11-1	TRBJ1-1	CASSRLQENTEAFF	TGTGCCAGCAGCCGGCTACAGGAGAACACTGAAGCTTTCTTT
.	.	TRBV10-3	TRBJ2-3	CAISESSPGEDTQYF	TGTGCCATCAGTGAGTCGTCACCCGGGGAGGATACGCAGTATTTT
.	.	TRBV20-1	TRBJ2-3	CSARCPQGPRGDTQYF	TGCAGTGCCCGCTGTCCTCAGGGCCCCAGGGGAGATACGCAGTATTTT
few	.	TRBV5-1	TRBJ1-2	CASSPETIIYGYTF	TGCGCCAGCAGCCCGGAGACGATAATCTATGGCTACACCTTC
.	.	TRBV14	TRBJ1-2	CASSRLGAGRGVYGYTF	TGTGCCAGCAGCCGCCTCGGTGCGGGGCGGGGTGTGTATGGCTACACCTTC
few	TRBD1	TRBV10-3	TRBJ1-2	CATLGQASYGYTF	TGTGCCACCCTGGGACAGGCCAGTTATGGCTACACCTTC
few	TRBD1	TRBV6-1	TRBJ2-5	CASTRQGPHQETQYF	TGTGCCAGCACCCGACAGGGACCCCATCAAGAGACCCAGTACTTC
.	TRBD1	TRBV20-1	TRBJ1-1	CSARQGQTEAFF	TGCAGTGCCCGACAGGGACAGACTGAAGCTTTCTTT
.	.	TRBV6-5	TRBJ2-1	CASKGGLSYNEQFF	TGTGCCAGCAAAGGAGGACTGAGCTACAATGAGCAGTTCTTC
few	TRBD2	TRBV5-5	TRBJ2-2	CASSRFLGLADTGELFF	TGTGCCAGCAGCCGCTTTTTAGGACTAGCGGACACCGGGGAGCTGTTTTTT
few	TRBD1	TRBV4-1	TRBJ1-6	CASSHRTGDYNSPLHF	TGCGCCAGCAGCCACCGGACAGGGGACTATAATTCACCCCTCCACTTT
many	TRBD2	TRBV5-6	TRBJ2-2	CASSLGLAGWTGELFF	TGTGCCAGCAGCTTGGGACTAGCGGGTTGGACCGGGGAGCTGTTTTTT
.	.	TRBV4-1	TRBJ1-2	CASSPRDTYYGYTF	TGCGCCAGCAGCCCCCGGGACACCTACTATGGCTACACCTTC
.	TRBD2	TRBV7-6	TRBJ2-5	CASSLAPGLAGETQYF	TGTGCCAGCAGCTTAGCGCCGGGACTAGCAGGGGAGACCCAGTACTTC
.	.	TRBV11-2	TRBJ2-1	CASSLGGTEQFF	TGTGCCAGCAGCTTAGGGGGGACTGAGCAGTTCTTC
many	.	TRBV29-1	TRBJ2-3	CSVVTRFTDTQYF	TGCAGCGTCGTGACACGATTCACAGATACGCAGTATTTT
.	.	TRBV2	TRBJ1-2	CATSGLEDYGYTF	TGTGCCACCTCAGGTTTAGAGGACTATGGCTACACCTTC
many	.	TRBV12-3/TRBV12-4	TRBJ2-3	CASSLDSEGTDTQYF	TGTGCCAGCAGTTTAGACTCCGAAGGCACAGATACGCAGTATTTT
few	.	TRBV6-1	TRBJ1-1	CASSELPTGLNTEAFF	TGTGCCAGCAGTGAGCTACCGACAGGATTGAACACTGAAGCTTTCTTT
.	TRBD1	TRBV5-5	TRBJ1-3	CASSLSPTGTNTIYF	TGTGCCAGCAGCTTGTCGCCGACAGGGACAAACACCATATATTTT
.	.	TRBV29-1	TRBJ2-3	CSVNPSEGDLSKTDTQYF	TGCAGCGTTAATCCATCCGAAGGGGACTTATCGAAGACAGATACGCAGTATTTT
few	.	TRBV6-2/TRBV6-3	TRBJ2-1	CASSRLNEQFF	TGTGCCAGCAGCCGCCTAAATGAGCAGTTCTTC
few	.	TRBV6-1	TRBJ2-7	CASFWAYEQYF	TGTGCCAGCTTCTGGGCCTACGAGCAGTACTTC
many	.	TRBV5-1	TRBJ2-5	CASSLVGQETQYF	TGCGCCAGCAGCTTGGTCGGCCAAGAGACCCAGTACTTC
few	.	TRBV12-3/TRBV12-4	TRBJ2-5	CASSLGPETQYF	TGTGCCAGCAGTTTAGGACCCGAGACCCAGTACTTC
.	TRBD2	TRBV5-1	TRBJ2-3	CASSYFSGTIGKDGTDTQYF	TGCGCCAGCAGCTACTTCTCCGGGACTATCGGGAAAGACGGCACAGATACGCAGTATTTT
.	TRBD1	TRBV11-2	TRBJ2-5	CASSLGGQLETQYF	TGTGCCAGCAGCTTAGGGGGACAGCTAGAGACCCAGTACTTC
once	.	TRBV7-2	TRBJ2-5	CASSPWAPRLVQETQYF	TGTGCCAGCAGCCCATGGGCCCCAAGGCTAGTCCAAGAGACCCAGTACTTC
.	TRBD2	TRBV7-2	TRBJ2-3	CASSLGFRIAGFTDTQYF	TGTGCCAGCAGCTTAGGGTTTAGAATAGCGGGTTTCACAGATACGCAGTATTTT